This note documents a single T cell receptor beta chain sequence. The source of the sample is a study of T cell changes during pregnancy in multiple sclerosis. TCRdb's table, derived via immunoSEQ multiplex PCR, lists solely in-frame clones and lacks some. The table lists roughly 57,000 clones, roughly 90% of them singletons. The CDR3 extends over 14 amino acids. Trimming took 2 bases from V and 1 from J, leaving 10 bases between them. The germline gives CDR1 SGHRS, CDR2 YFSETQ. The genes are TRBV5-1 and TRBJ2-7; D unresolved. The receptor's source is a female donor with multiple sclerosis, enrolled in a pregnancy study. The sequencing here drew on CD8+ T cells from peripheral blood mononuclear cells, taken before pregnancy. The CDR3 is CASSLYKSSYEQYF. CDR3 DNA sequence: TGCGCCAGCAGCTTATATAAGAGTTCCTACGAGCAGTACTTC.